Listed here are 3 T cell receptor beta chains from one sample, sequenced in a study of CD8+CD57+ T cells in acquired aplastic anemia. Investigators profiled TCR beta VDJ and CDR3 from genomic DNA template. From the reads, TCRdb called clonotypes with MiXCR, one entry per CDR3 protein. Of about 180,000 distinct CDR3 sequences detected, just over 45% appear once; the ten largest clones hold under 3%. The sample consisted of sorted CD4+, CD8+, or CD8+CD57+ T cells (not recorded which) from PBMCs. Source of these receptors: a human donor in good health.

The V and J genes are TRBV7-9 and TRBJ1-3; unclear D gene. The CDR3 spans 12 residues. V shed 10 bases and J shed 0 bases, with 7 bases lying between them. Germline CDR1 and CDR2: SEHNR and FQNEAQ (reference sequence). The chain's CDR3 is CAIQYSGNTIYF. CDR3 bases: TGTGCCATCCAGTACTCTGGAAACACCATATATTTT.

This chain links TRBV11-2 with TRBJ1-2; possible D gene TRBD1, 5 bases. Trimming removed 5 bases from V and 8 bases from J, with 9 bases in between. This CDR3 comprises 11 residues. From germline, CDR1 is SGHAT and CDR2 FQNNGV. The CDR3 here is CASSGDPGYTF. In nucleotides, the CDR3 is TGTGCCAGCAGCGGGGACCCCGGCTACACCTTC.

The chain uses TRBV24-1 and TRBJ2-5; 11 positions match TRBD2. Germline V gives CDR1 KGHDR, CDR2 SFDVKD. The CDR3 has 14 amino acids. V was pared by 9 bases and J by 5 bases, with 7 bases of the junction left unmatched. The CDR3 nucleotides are TGTGCCACCGCACTAGCGGGAGCTGCGGAGACCCAGTACTTC. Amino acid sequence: CATALAGAAETQYF.